This TCR beta chain was captured by sequencing in a study of blood T cell repertoires in COVID-19. A single count supports this clone. The table came from immunoSEQ multiplex PCR; TCRdb's copy has only in-frame clones and leaves some out. The sample contains 40,000 to 45,000 clones, about 86% of which appear only once. This CDR3 has 14 amino acids. Germline-derived CDR1 and CDR2 are SQVTM and ANQGSEA. The V segment lost 7 bases and the J segment 0 bases; nucleotides outside the gene matches: 6. The origin of this receptor is a man aged 35 to 55 with COVID-19, enrolled during active disease. Material for sequencing was peripheral blood. The rearrangement uses TRBV29-1 and TRBJ2-3; 8 bases agree with TRBD1. The CDR3, as DNA: TGCAGCGCCTCCCGACAGGGGAGCACAGATACGCAGTATTTT. Its translation is CSASRQGSTDTQYF.